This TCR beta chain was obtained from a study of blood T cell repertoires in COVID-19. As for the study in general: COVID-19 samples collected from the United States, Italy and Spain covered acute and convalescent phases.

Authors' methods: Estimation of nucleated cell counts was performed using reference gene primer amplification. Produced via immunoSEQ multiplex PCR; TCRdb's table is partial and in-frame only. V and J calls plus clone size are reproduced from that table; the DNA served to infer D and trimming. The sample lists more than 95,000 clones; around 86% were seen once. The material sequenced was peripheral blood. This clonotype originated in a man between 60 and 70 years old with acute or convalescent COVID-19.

CDR3 sequence (DNA): TGTGCCAGCAGGACCCAAGCGGGAGGGCGGAATGAGCAGTTCTTC. Translating gives CASRTQAGGRNEQFF. V usage is TRBV5-5 and J usage is TRBJ2-1; 10 nucleotides agree with TRBD2. The V segment lost 5 bases and the J segment 7 bases; nucleotides outside the gene matches: 9. Germline lookup yields CDR1 SGHKS and CDR2 YYEKEE (reference sequence). CDR3 size: 15 residues.